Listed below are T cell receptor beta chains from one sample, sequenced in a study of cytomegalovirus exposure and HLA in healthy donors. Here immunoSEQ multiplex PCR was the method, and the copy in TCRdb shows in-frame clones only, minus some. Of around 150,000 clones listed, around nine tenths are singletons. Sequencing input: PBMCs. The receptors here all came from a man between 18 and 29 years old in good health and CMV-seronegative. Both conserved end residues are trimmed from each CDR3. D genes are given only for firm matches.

CDR3aa: ASSPGQVRFNEQF; len: 13; j_gene: TRBJ2-1; v_gene: TRBV5-8; d_gene: TRBD1
CDR3aa: ASSETGRQSDGELF; len: 14; j_gene: TRBJ2-2; v_gene: TRBV5-4; d_gene: .
CDR3aa: ASREDRDPYEQY; len: 12; j_gene: TRBJ2-7; v_gene: TRBV25-1; d_gene: TRBD1
CDR3aa: SVITGGSNYGYT; len: 12; j_gene: TRBJ1-2; v_gene: TRBV29-1; d_gene: TRBD1
CDR3aa: AAGGWGAYEQY; len: 11; j_gene: TRBJ2-7; v_gene: TRBV28; d_gene: .
CDR3aa: ATQPGQRNTDTQY; len: 13; j_gene: TRBJ2-3; v_gene: TRBV15; d_gene: TRBD1
CDR3aa: ASSQKDRALGYT; len: 12; j_gene: TRBJ1-2; v_gene: TRBV4-2; d_gene: TRBD1
CDR3aa: ASSYLFAGRSGYT; len: 13; j_gene: TRBJ1-2; v_gene: TRBV6-5; d_gene: .
CDR3aa: ASSPQGQAMNTEAF; len: 14; j_gene: TRBJ1-1; v_gene: TRBV5-1; d_gene: .
CDR3aa: ASSSSGGKETQY; len: 12; j_gene: TRBJ2-5; v_gene: TRBV5-1; d_gene: TRBD2
CDR3aa: ASSSRRGGTDTQY; len: 13; j_gene: TRBJ2-3; v_gene: TRBV13; d_gene: TRBD2
CDR3aa: ASSIRLAGIIGETQY; len: 15; j_gene: TRBJ2-5; v_gene: TRBV19; d_gene: TRBD2
CDR3aa: ASKLSRGQETQY; len: 12; j_gene: TRBJ2-5; v_gene: TRBV6-5; d_gene: .
CDR3aa: ASSDIGYEQF; len: 10; j_gene: TRBJ2-1; v_gene: TRBV6-4; d_gene: .
CDR3aa: ASSSLSTGGEWETQY; len: 15; j_gene: TRBJ2-5; v_gene: TRBV5-1; d_gene: TRBD1
CDR3aa: SARAGSTNEKLF; len: 12; j_gene: TRBJ1-4; v_gene: TRBV29-1; d_gene: .
CDR3aa: ASSFGQGTYEQY; len: 12; j_gene: TRBJ2-7; v_gene: TRBV7-2; d_gene: TRBD1
CDR3aa: ASSTPGTLQETQY; len: 13; j_gene: TRBJ2-5; v_gene: TRBV6-5; d_gene: .
CDR3aa: SVGLLSSSYNEQF; len: 13; j_gene: TRBJ2-1; v_gene: TRBV29-1; d_gene: .
CDR3aa: ASSAGTGTGAQETQY; len: 15; j_gene: TRBJ2-5; v_gene: TRBV25-1; d_gene: TRBD1
CDR3aa: ASSLGKQYLYEQY; len: 13; j_gene: TRBJ2-7; v_gene: TRBV5-6; d_gene: .
CDR3aa: ASSDRGQNTGELF; len: 13; j_gene: TRBJ2-2; v_gene: TRBV25-1; d_gene: TRBD1
CDR3aa: ASSSNRGGTGSYEQY; len: 15; j_gene: TRBJ2-7; v_gene: TRBV5-1; d_gene: .
CDR3aa: ASSPDRGTDTQY; len: 12; j_gene: TRBJ2-3; v_gene: TRBV7-2; d_gene: TRBD1
CDR3aa: SVEWVGTSNTEAF; len: 13; j_gene: TRBJ1-1; v_gene: TRBV29-1; d_gene: .
CDR3aa: ASSRQTDTYEQY; len: 12; j_gene: TRBJ2-7; v_gene: TRBV19; d_gene: .
CDR3aa: ASSLVQVDREDQPQH; len: 15; j_gene: TRBJ1-5; v_gene: TRBV5-1; d_gene: TRBD1
CDR3aa: ASSQVGDGYYEQY; len: 13; j_gene: TRBJ2-7; v_gene: TRBV4-3; d_gene: .
CDR3aa: ASENGQQDNSPLH; len: 13; j_gene: TRBJ1-6; v_gene: TRBV19; d_gene: .
CDR3aa: ASRFQGNEEEQF; len: 12; j_gene: TRBJ2-1; v_gene: TRBV2; d_gene: .
CDR3aa: ASSLEGTGNTIY; len: 12; j_gene: TRBJ1-3; v_gene: TRBV28; d_gene: .
CDR3aa: ASSPTRQGRAGANVLT; len: 16; j_gene: TRBJ2-6; v_gene: TRBV18; d_gene: TRBD1
CDR3aa: ASSLADSLDTQY; len: 12; j_gene: TRBJ2-3; v_gene: TRBV27; d_gene: .
CDR3aa: SARTGQETQY; len: 10; j_gene: TRBJ2-5; v_gene: TRBV29-1; d_gene: TRBD1
CDR3aa: ASSFRGGPPYEQY; len: 13; j_gene: TRBJ2-7; v_gene: TRBV4-1; d_gene: TRBD2
CDR3aa: ASSYMGGRNEQY; len: 12; j_gene: TRBJ2-7; v_gene: TRBV6-5; d_gene: TRBD2
CDR3aa: ASRRQLTGELF; len: 11; j_gene: TRBJ2-2; v_gene: TRBV10-2; d_gene: .
CDR3aa: ASSSQGRPIKPQH; len: 13; j_gene: TRBJ1-5; v_gene: TRBV7-8; d_gene: .
CDR3aa: ASSEIWRDLSWGYT; len: 14; j_gene: TRBJ1-2; v_gene: TRBV6-1; d_gene: .
CDR3aa: ASSPGTGGMEAF; len: 12; j_gene: TRBJ1-1; v_gene: TRBV18; d_gene: TRBD1
CDR3aa: ASSSTQRGSTDTQY; len: 14; j_gene: TRBJ2-3; v_gene: TRBV7-9; d_gene: TRBD2